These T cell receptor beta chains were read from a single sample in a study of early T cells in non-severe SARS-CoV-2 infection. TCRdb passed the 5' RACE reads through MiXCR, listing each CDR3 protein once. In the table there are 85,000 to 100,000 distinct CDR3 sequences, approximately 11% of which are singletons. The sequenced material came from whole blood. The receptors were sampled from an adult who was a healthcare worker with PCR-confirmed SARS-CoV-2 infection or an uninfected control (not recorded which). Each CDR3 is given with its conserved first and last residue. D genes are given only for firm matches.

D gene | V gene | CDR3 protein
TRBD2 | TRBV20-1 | CSASVLAGSSGELFF
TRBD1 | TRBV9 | CASSMGQGAQEQYF
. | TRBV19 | CASWREGSYGYTF
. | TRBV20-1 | CSARSPSSSYNEQFF
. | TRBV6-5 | CASSSSRNSPLHF
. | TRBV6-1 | CASSDGPNGRKLFF
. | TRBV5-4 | CASSRPSDTQYF
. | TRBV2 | CASSEWSSYNSPLHF
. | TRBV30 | CAWMVVKNTGELFF
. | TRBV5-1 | CASSLAGYSEQYF
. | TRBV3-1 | CASSDYRVPTF
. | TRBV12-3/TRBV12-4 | CASSLQGAKNIQYF
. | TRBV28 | CASSFTRGGLIEQYF
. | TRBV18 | CASSMGWANQPQHF
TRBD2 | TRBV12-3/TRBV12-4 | CASSLEAGGYNEQFF
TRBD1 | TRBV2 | CASRDRGPHVLTF
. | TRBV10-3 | CAISELQESYEQYF
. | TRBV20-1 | CSATDGTYEQYF
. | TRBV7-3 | CASSPNTVGDGYTF
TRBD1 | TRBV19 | CASPDRDYEQYF
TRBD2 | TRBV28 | CASSPQREERTDTQYF
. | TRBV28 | CASSKLSNSYEQYF
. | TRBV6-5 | CASSSAQGRKSSYEQYF
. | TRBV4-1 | CASRPTAARDEQYF
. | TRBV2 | CASIPPPQGRIEAFF
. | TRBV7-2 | CASSPYREESGYTF
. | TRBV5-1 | CASSLGQQNIQYF
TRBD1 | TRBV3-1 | CASSRGQGVGGYTF
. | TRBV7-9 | CASSLLYGAEAFF
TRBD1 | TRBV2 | CASSETRGENSPLHF
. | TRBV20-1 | CSARDTGSSYNEQFF
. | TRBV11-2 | CASTIQGYEQFF
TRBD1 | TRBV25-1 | CASSEYNRGRNYGYTF
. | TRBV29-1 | CSVPGTNFEAFF
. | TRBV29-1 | CSVSILTGSAYNSPLHF
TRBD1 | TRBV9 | CASSFTDRSDSYGYTF
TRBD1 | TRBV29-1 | CSAAGTAKNIQYF
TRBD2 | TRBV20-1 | CSASRFGTSGSRNGELFF
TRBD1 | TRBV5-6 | CASSLFGIWDRLSGANVLTF
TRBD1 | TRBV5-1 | CASSLQGARGYGYTF
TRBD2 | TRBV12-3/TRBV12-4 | CASSPPLGGRTDTQYF
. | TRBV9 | CASSHGRAGGYTF
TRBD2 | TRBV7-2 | CASSLAAGGGSYEQYF
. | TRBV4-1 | CASSHTGRVADTQYF